These 24 T cell receptor beta chains were all obtained from the same sample, sequenced in a study of vaccination effects on CD4 cells after COVID-19. Sequencing in the ViraFEST assay came after antigen-specific CD4+ T cells had been expanded with viral peptide pools, which were used to stimulate PBMC. CD4+ T cell isolation took place after 10 days of culture. No vaccinee had earlier SARS-CoV-2 infection, and nucleocapsid antibodies were negative. Libraries were prepared by immunoSEQ multiplex PCR; TCRdb keeps only in-frame clonotypes and omits some of them. The sample comprises 20,000 or so clones, about 70% of which are singletons, and about 9.3% rests with the top ten. The antigens of these receptors remain unknown. This material consisted of CD4+ T cells from PBMCs cultured with HCoV-NL63 spike peptides, taken before COVID-19 vaccination. These receptors came from a human donor who received a COVID-19 vaccine.

The J gene is TRBJ1-2, the V gene TRBV15; D gene unclear. Deletions cut 8 bases from V and 8 bases from J, with 9 bases between. Per germline, CDR1 LNHNV and CDR2 YYDKDF (reference sequence). This CDR3 contains 10 residues. CDR3 sequence: CATERTGYTF. CDR3 DNA sequence: TGTGCCACCGAGAGGACGGGCTACACCTTC.

This clone was seen more than once but under ten times. The DNA of the CDR3 is TGTGCCAGCGAGGGGGAGACCCAGTACTTC. This translates into CASEGETQYF. The V and J genes are TRBV19 and TRBJ2-5, with D perhaps matching TRBD1 or TRBD2 (5 bases each). The CDR3 runs to 10 residues. V lost 9 bases, J lost 5 bases, and 7 bases lay in between. Per germline, CDR1 LNHDA and CDR2 SQIVND (reference sequence).

The gene calls are TRBV6-6 and TRBJ1-1; D uncertain. The CDR3 extends over 16 amino acids. With 5 bases removed from V and 1 base from J, the gap between germline ends came to 17 bases. From germline, CDR1 is MNHNY and CDR2 SVGAGI (reference sequence). The CDR3 spells CASSPFGGPRNTEAFF. CDR3 in DNA: TGTGCCAGCAGTCCCTTCGGAGGCCCCAGGAACACTGAAGCTTTCTTT.

The chain has TRBV5-1 and TRBJ2-2, with TRBD2 matching over 11 bases. Trimming cost V 1 base and J 3 bases; bases outside gene matches: 2. This CDR3 is built from 16 residues. CDR1 is SGHRS, CDR2 YFSETQ, per germline. The CDR3 reads CASSLLAGGDTGELFF. The CDR3 nucleotides are TGCGCCAGCAGCTTGCTAGCGGGGGGCGACACCGGGGAGCTGTTTTTT.

The chain links TRBV7-8 to TRBJ1-5, with TRBD1 matching 9 bases. The CDR3 has 15 amino acids. Germline V gene data show CDR1 as SGHVS and CDR2 as FQNEAQ. Trimming at V came to 5 bases and at J to 6 bases, leaving 8 bases not matched to a gene. The CDR3 nucleotides read TGTGCCAGCAGCCTTAGGGGACAGGGACGTCAGCCCCAGCATTTT. It translates to CASSLRGQGRQPQHF.

The gene calls are TRBV3-1 (or the pseudogene TRBV3-2) and TRBJ2-1, with 7 bases that match TRBD1. Germline V lookup: CDR1 LGHDT, CDR2 YNNKEL (reference sequence). V shed 1 base and J 6 bases; nucleotides not matched to a gene: 3. The CDR3 spans 14 residues. The CDR3 DNA sequence: TGTGCCAGCAGCCAAGGAGGGGGCGTCAATGAGCAGTTCTTC. It codes for CASSQGGGVNEQFF.

This rearrangement joins TRBV19 to TRBJ1-5; 11 nucleotides match TRBD1. Germline V lookup: CDR1 LNHDA, CDR2 SQIVND (reference sequence). The CDR3 totals 14 residues. The junction had 4 bases not matched to a gene; V was cut back by 6 bases and J by 6 bases. As DNA, the CDR3 is TGTGCCAGTAGCCAGGGACAGGGGGGTCAGCCCCAGCATTTT. This gives the protein CASSQGQGGQPQHF.

V usage is TRBV28 and J usage is TRBJ1-1, with TRBD1 as a possible D gene (5 bases). The CDR3 is made up of 15 amino acids. CDR1 MDHEN and CDR2 SYDVKM come from the germline V gene. Trimming cost V 5 bases and J 0 bases, with 13 bases left between them. CDR3 residues: CASSPPRVMNTEAFF. The CDR3, as DNA: TGTGCCAGCAGTCCCCCCAGGGTCATGAACACTGAAGCTTTCTTT.

The gene calls are TRBV9 and TRBJ2-1; D remains ambiguous. Germline lookup yields CDR1 SGDLS and CDR2 YYNGEE. This CDR3 has 14 amino acids. The V end was cut by 3 bases, the J end by 4 bases, with 11 bases between. The CDR3 spells CASSAVGGYNEQFF. DNA for the CDR3: TGTGCCAGCAGCGCAGTTGGTGGGTACAATGAGCAGTTCTTC.

The rearrangement links TRBV6-1 to TRBJ1-4; 8 nucleotides match TRBD1. After removal of 7 bases from V and 4 bases from J, the junction contained 2 bases not matched to a gene. The CDR3 totals 13 residues. The germline V gene has CDR1 MNHNS and CDR2 SASEGT. The CDR3: CASKDRGNEKLFF. The CDR3 DNA sequence: TGTGCCAGCAAAGACAGGGGTAATGAAAAACTGTTTTTT.

The chain is built from TRBV3-1 (or the pseudogene TRBV3-2) and TRBJ2-3; D not resolved. V was clipped by 4 bases and J by 0 bases, with 17 bases between them. Germline CDR1 and CDR2: LGHDT and YNNKEL (reference sequence). The CDR3 extends over 17 amino acids. The CDR3 loop reads CASSPGLFFTSTDTQYF. CDR3 DNA sequence: TGTGCCAGCAGCCCAGGTTTGTTTTTTACTAGCACAGATACGCAGTATTTT.

The rearrangement joins TRBV5-1 to TRBJ2-7; D remains ambiguous. The CDR3 length is 12 residues. V was shortened by 0 bases and J by 6 bases, with 7 bases between the two germline ends. CDR1 and CDR2 from the germline V gene are SGHRS and YFSETQ. CDR3 sequence: CASSLDYSEQYF. Here the CDR3 DNA reads TGCGCCAGCAGCTTGGATTACAGCGAGCAGTACTTC.

The chain is built from TRBV19 and TRBJ1-2; no firm D call. CDR3 length equals 19 residues. The V gene lost 3 bases and the J gene lost 8 bases, with 31 bases spanning the gap. CDR1 is LNHDA, CDR2 SQIVND, per germline (reference sequence). The CDR3 loop is CASSISVARQYRSGEGYTF. In DNA form, the CDR3 reads TGTGCCAGTAGTATTAGTGTCGCGCGCCAGTACAGAAGCGGAGAGGGCTACACCTTC.

This rearrangement joins TRBV7-2 to TRBJ2-7, with 8 bases lining up with TRBD2. The V and J ends lost 8 bases and 0 bases, in that order; junction bases with no gene match: 9. CDR1 and CDR2 (germline): SGHTA, FQGNSA. CDR3 length equals 15 residues. The CDR3 nucleotides are TGTGCCAGCGCCATAGCGGGGATAAGCTCCTACGAGCAGTACTTC. Translating it yields CASAIAGISSYEQYF. The variable domain in full, with the rest retrieved from reference TRBV7-2 and TRBJ2-7, is GAGVSQSPSNKVTEKGKDVELRCDPISGHTALYWYRQSLGQGLEFLIYFQGNSAPDKSGLPSDRFSAERTGGSVSTLTIQRTQQEDSAVYLCASAIAGISSYEQYFGPGTRLTVT.

V gene TRBV19 combines with J gene TRBJ1-3; 8 bases fit TRBD1. Per germline, CDR1 LNHDA and CDR2 SQIVND (reference sequence). V lost 3 bases and J lost 2; bases outside the gene matches: 6. The CDR3 consists of 16 residues. The DNA for the CDR3 is TGTGCCAGTAGTATCTCAGGGGGCTCTACTGGAAACACCATATATTTT. Its protein is CASSISGGSTGNTIYF.

This clone was picked up one time. This chain connects TRBV18 to TRBJ2-3; D remains ambiguous. The germline V gene encodes CDR1 KGHSH and CDR2 LQKENI. The CDR3 extends over 13 amino acids. Trimming cost V 0 bases and J 4 bases, with 5 bases left between them. The CDR3 loop reads CASSPPGADTQYF. The CDR3 DNA sequence: TGTGCCAGCTCACCACCGGGCGCAGATACGCAGTATTTT.

The chain couples TRBV5-5 to TRBJ2-1; D is uncertain. V lost 2 bases and J 6 bases, leaving 12 bases between the germline ends. Germline-derived CDR1 and CDR2 are SGHKS and YYEKEE (reference sequence). The CDR3 has 14 residues. Here the CDR3 DNA reads TGTGCCAGCAGCTTAGAACAGAGATTCAATGAGCAGTTCTTC. Its protein product is CASSLEQRFNEQFF.

V is TRBV5-1 and J is TRBJ1-3; D gene uncertain. V dropped 0 bases and J dropped 0 bases, with 7 bases sitting between them. This CDR3 has 15 residues. CDR1 and CDR2 (germline): SGHRS, YFSETQ. The CDR3 DNA reads as TGCGCCAGCAGCTTGGACGGGCCCTCTGGAAACACCATATATTTT. It specifies CASSLDGPSGNTIYF.

The chain couples TRBV6-2 or TRBV6-3 to TRBJ1-4; no reliable D call. Germline lookup yields CDR1 MNHEY and CDR2 SVGEGT. The CDR3 sequence is 13 residues long. Trimming pared 0 bases from V and 13 bases from J, leaving 12 bases between. CDR3 protein: CASSYSWITGLFF. CDR3 in DNA: TGTGCCAGCAGTTACTCGTGGATCACCGGACTGTTTTTT.

This clone is labeled medium-sized (0.01 to 0.1%). The rearrangement uses TRBV7-8 and TRBJ1-2; tentatively, D is TRBD1 (5 bases). Germline-derived CDR1 and CDR2 are SGHVS and FQNEAQ. V was shortened by 0 bases and J by 6 bases, with 11 bases between the two germline ends. CDR3 length equals 14 residues. The CDR3 reads CASSLALGPDGYTF. The DNA for the CDR3 is TGTGCCAGCAGCTTAGCTCTGGGACCGGATGGCTACACCTTC.

The rearrangement links TRBV6-5 to TRBJ1-1; D unresolved. CDR1 and CDR2 from the germline V gene are MNHEY and SVGAGI. The CDR3 contains 13 residues. V lost 2 bases to trimming and J lost 0 bases, with 4 bases between them. The CDR3 DNA reads as TGTGCCAGCAGTTACCGGATGAACACTGAAGCTTTCTTT. It specifies CASSYRMNTEAFF.

The chain recombines TRBV18 with TRBJ2-1; 8 bases are a match to TRBD2. The V and J ends lost 6 bases and 7 bases, in that order; junction bases with no gene match: 20. CDR1 and CDR2 from the germline V gene are KGHSH and LQKENI. The CDR3 length is 18 residues. CDR3 amino acids: CASSQVGGGDAAWNEQFF. The DNA of the CDR3 is TGTGCCAGCTCCCAGGTCGGGGGGGGAGACGCTGCGTGGAATGAGCAGTTCTTC.

This clone appeared a few times. The chain uses TRBV2 and TRBJ1-1; D gene ambiguous. Germline-derived CDR1 and CDR2 are SNHLY and FYNNEI. Trimming shortened V by 7 bases and J by 1 base, and 10 bases separated the two germline ends. This CDR3 has 13 amino acids. CDR3 residues: CASTMGENTEAFF. The CDR3, as DNA: TGTGCCAGCACCATGGGCGAGAACACTGAAGCTTTCTTT.

The chain joins TRBV5-6 to TRBJ1-2, with a tentative D call TRBD1 (5 bases). CDR1 and CDR2 (germline): SGHDT, YYEEEE. V dropped 1 base and J dropped 4 bases, with 11 bases sitting between them. CDR3 length: 14 amino acids. In DNA, the CDR3 is TGTGCCAGCAGCTTGCAGGGAAATTTCTATGGCTACACCTTC. Translation gives CASSLQGNFYGYTF.